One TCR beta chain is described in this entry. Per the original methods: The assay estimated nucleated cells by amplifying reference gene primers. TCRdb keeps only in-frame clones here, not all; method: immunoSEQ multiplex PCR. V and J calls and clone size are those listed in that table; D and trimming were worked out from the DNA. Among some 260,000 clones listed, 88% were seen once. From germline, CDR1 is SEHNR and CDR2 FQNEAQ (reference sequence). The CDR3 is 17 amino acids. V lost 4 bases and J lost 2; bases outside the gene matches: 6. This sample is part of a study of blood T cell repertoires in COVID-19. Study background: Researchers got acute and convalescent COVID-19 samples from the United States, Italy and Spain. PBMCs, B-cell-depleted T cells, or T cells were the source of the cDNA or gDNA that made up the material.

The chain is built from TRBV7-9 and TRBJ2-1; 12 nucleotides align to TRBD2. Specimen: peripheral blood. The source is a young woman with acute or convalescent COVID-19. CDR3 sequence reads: CASSSRLAGEAYNEQFF. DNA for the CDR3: TGTGCCAGCAGCTCCCGACTAGCGGGAGAAGCCTACAATGAGCAGTTCTTC.